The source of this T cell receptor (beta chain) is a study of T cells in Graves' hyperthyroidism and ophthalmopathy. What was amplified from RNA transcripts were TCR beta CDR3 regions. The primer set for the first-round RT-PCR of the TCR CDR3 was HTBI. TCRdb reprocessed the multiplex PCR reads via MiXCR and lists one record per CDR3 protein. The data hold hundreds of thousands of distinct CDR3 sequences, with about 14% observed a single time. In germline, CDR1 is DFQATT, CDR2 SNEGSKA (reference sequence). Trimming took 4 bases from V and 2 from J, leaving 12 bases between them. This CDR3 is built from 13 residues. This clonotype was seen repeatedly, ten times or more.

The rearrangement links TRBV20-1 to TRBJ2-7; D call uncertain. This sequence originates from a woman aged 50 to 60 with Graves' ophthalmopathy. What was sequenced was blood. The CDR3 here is CSAMVGSAYEQYF. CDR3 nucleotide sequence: TGCAGTGCTATGGTGGGCTCGGCCTACGAGCAGTACTTC.